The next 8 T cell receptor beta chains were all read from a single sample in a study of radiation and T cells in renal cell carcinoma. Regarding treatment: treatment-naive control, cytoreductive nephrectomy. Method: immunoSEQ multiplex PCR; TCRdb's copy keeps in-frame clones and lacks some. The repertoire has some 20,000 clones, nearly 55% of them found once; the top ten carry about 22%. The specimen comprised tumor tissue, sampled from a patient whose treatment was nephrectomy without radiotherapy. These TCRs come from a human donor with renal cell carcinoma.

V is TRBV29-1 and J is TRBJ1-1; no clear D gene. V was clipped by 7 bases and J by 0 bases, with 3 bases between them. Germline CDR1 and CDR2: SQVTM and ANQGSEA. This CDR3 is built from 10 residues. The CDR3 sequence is CSAVNTEAFF. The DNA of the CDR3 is TGCAGCGCTGTGAACACTGAAGCTTTCTTT.

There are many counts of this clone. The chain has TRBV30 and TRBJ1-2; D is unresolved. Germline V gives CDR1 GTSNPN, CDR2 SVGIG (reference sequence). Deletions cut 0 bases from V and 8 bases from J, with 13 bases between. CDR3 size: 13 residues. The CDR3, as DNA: TGTGCCTGGAGTGTATTGGGGAGAGTCGGCTACACCTTC. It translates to CAWSVLGRVGYTF. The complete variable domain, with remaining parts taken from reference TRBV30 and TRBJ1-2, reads SQTIHQWPATLVQPVGSPLSLECTVEGTSNPNLYWYRQAAGRGLQLLFYSVGIGQISSEVPQNLSASRPQDRQFILSSKKLLLSDSGFYLCAWSVLGRVGYTFGSGTRLTVV.

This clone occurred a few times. CDR3 in amino acids: CATSRDRNYEQYF. DNA of the CDR3: TGTGCCACCAGCAGAGATCGAAATTACGAGCAGTACTTC. This chain links TRBV15 with TRBJ2-7; D not certain. The CDR3 consists of 13 residues. Germline CDR1 and CDR2: LNHNV and YYDKDF (reference sequence). V lost 0 bases, J lost 4 bases, and 7 bases lay in between.

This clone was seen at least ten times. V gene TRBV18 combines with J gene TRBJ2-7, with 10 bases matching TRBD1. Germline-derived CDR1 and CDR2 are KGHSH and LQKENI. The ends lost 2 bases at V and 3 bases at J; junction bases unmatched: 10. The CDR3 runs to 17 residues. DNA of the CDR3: TGTGCCAGCTCACCATTGGCGACAGGGGGCGGCAACTACGAGCAGTACTTC. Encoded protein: CASSPLATGGGNYEQYF.

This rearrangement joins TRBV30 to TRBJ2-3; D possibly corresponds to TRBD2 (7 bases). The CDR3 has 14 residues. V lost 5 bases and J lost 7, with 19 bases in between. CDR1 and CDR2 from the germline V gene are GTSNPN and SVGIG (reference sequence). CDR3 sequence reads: CAWVAGALTNTQYF. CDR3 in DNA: TGTGCCTGGGTGGCGGGGGCCCTAACTAATACGCAGTATTTT.

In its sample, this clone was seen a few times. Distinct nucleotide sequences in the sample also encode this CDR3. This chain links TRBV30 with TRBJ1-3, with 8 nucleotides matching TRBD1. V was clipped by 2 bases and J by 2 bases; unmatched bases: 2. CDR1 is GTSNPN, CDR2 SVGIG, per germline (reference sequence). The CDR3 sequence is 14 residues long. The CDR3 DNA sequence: TGTGCCTGGAGTTTGACAGGGGCTGGAAACACCATATATTTT. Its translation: CAWSLTGAGNTIYF. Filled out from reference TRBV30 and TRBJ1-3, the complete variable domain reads SQTIHQWPATLVQPVGSPLSLECTVEGTSNPNLYWYRQAAGRGLQLLFYSVGIGQISSEVPQNLSASRPQDRQFILSSKKLLLSDSGFYLCAWSLTGAGNTIYFGEGSWLTVV.

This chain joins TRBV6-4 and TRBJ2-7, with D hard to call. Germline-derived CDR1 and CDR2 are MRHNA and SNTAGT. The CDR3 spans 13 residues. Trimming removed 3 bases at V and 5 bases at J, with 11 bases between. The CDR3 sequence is CASSDRRSDEQYF. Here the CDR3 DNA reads TGTGCCAGCAGTGATCGCCGATCAGACGAGCAGTACTTC.

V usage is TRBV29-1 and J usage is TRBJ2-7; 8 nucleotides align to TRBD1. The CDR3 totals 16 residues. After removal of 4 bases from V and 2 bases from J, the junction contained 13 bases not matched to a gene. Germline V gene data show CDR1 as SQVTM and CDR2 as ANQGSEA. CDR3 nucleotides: TGCAGCGTTGCTCGGTCGCTCGCAGGGGGCGCCTACGAGCAGTACTTC. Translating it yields CSVARSLAGGAYEQYF.